This record covers a single TCR beta chain. Trimming shortened V by 0 bases and J by 8 bases, and 11 bases separated the two germline ends. The CDR3 length is 13 residues. Germline V lookup: CDR1 DFQATT, CDR2 SNEGSKA (reference sequence). RNA transcripts served as the template for amplifying TCR beta CDR3 regions. Using the HTBI primer set, a first-round RT-PCR was run on the TCR CDR3. MiXCR was run by TCRdb on the multiplex PCR reads, yielding one entry per CDR3 protein. This sample has roughly 98,000 distinct CDR3 sequences, with about 40% found just once. The data were obtained in a study of T cells in Graves' hyperthyroidism and ophthalmopathy. The definition of stable Graves' hyperthyroidism was no ophthalmopathy progression within 18 months. Newly diagnosed patients aged 18 to 65 had hyperthyroidism of under 2 months' duration. Diagnoses rested on clinical symptoms, serum thyroxine and TRAb, thyroid ultrasound and orbital computed tomography.

Sequenced sample: peripheral blood or thyroid tissue (not recorded which). The chain uses TRBV20-1 and TRBJ1-3; D gene uncertain. This receptor was taken from a woman aged 25-40 years with Graves' hyperthyroidism. In DNA, the CDR3 is TGCAGTGCTAGAGAGGGCTATGGCTACACCATATATTTT. It yields the protein CSAREGYGYTIYF.